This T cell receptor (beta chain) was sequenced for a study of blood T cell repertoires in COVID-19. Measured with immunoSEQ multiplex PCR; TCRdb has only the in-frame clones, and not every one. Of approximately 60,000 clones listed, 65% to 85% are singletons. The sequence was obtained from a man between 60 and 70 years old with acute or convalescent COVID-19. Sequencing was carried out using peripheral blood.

CDR3 sequence: CASTRGRGSYGYTF. As DNA, the CDR3 is TGTGCCAGCACCCGCGGGAGGGGCAGCTATGGCTACACCTTC. The chain couples TRBV11-2 to TRBJ1-2, with a possible D match to TRBD1 (5 bases). The length of the CDR3 is 14 residues. Germline CDR1 SGHAT, CDR2 FQNNGV. The V and J ends lost 7 bases and 4 bases respectively, with 16 bases between them.